Below, 26 T cell receptor beta chains from the same sample are listed, as sequenced in a study of blood T cell repertoires in COVID-19. Repertoires were generated with immunoSEQ multiplex PCR, while TCRdb's copy carries only in-frame clones and drops some. The sample holds approximately 250,000 clones, roughly 91% seen once. Input material: PBMCs or T cells enriched from blood (not recorded which). These receptor sequences come from an older woman in a cohort exposed to, infected with or recovered from COVID-19 (not recorded which).

The V gene is TRBV2, the J gene TRBJ1-1; D call uncertain. The V end was cut by 4 bases, the J end by 6 bases, with 15 bases between. The CDR3 runs 14 residues. The V gene's germline CDR1 is SNHLY and CDR2 FYNNEI. The CDR3: CASSARASNAEAFF. The CDR3 bases are TGTGCCAGCAGTGCGCGGGCATCAAACGCTGAAGCTTTCTTT.

V gene TRBV2 combines with J gene TRBJ2-3, with 9 bases lining up with TRBD2. With 7 bases clipped from V and 1 base from J, the junction kept 6 bases outside the gene matches. The germline CDR1 and CDR2 sequences are SNHLY and FYNNEI. CDR3 size: 15 residues. CDR3: CASKGLAGRTDTQYF. CDR3 nucleotide sequence: TGTGCCAGCAAAGGGCTAGCGGGACGCACAGATACGCAGTATTTT.

This clone was picked up a small number of times. DNA for the CDR3: TGTGCCAGCAGTGACTCGACAGGCTATAATTCACCCCTCCACTTT. As protein: CASSDSTGYNSPLHF. The V and J genes are TRBV6-4 and TRBJ1-6, with D perhaps matching TRBD1 (6 bases). This CDR3 is 15 amino acids long. Per the germline V gene, CDR1 is MRHNA and CDR2 is SNTAGT. Trimming stripped 0 bases from V and 3 bases from J, with 6 bases between.

The rearrangement joins TRBV27 to TRBJ1-2; 7 bases match TRBD1. This CDR3 region has 17 residues. Looked up from germline, CDR1 is MNHEY and CDR2 is SMNVEV (reference sequence). V trimming: 4 bases; J trimming: 5 bases; junction bases outside the gene matches: 16. Here the CDR3 DNA reads TGTGCCAGCAGTTCACGGACAGGAAAGGGGATCTGGTATGGCTACACCTTC. It translates to CASSSRTGKGIWYGYTF.

This clone showed up just once. V is TRBV27 and J is TRBJ2-1; 8 bases line up with TRBD1. CDR1 is MNHEY and CDR2 is SMNVEV in the germline V gene (reference sequence). CDR3 size: 12 residues. The V and J ends lost 6 bases and 8 bases, in that order; junction bases with no gene match: 3. The CDR3 region has the DNA TGTGCCAGCAGGGACAGGGTCGATGAGCAGTTCTTC. As protein: CASRDRVDEQFF.

J is TRBJ2-7 and V is TRBV29-1, with TRBD1 matching 7 bases. The CDR3 spans 13 residues. J lost 2 bases, V lost 4 bases, and 5 bases had no gene match. The V gene's germline CDR1 is SQVTM and CDR2 ANQGSEA. CDR3 coding DNA: TGCAGCGTTGCGGACAGGATTACCTACGAGCAGTACTTC. Protein product: CSVADRITYEQYF.

This clone has just one count. This sequence joins TRBV5-5 and TRBJ1-4; TRBD1 matches at 8 bases. CDR1 and CDR2 (germline): SGHKS, YYEKEE (reference sequence). V gave up 0 bases and J gave up 5 bases; unmatched junction bases: 6. CDR3 length equals 16 residues. CDR3 sequence reads: CASSLAPGQGNEKLFF. The CDR3 DNA reads as TGTGCCAGCAGCTTGGCGCCCGGACAGGGCAATGAAAAACTGTTTTTT. The complete variable domain, with remaining parts taken from reference TRBV5-5 and TRBJ1-4, reads DAGVTQSPTHLIKTRGQQVTLRCSPISGHKSVSWYQQVLGQGPQFIFQYYEKEERGRGNFPDRFSARQFPNYSSELNVNALLLGDSALYLCASSLAPGQGNEKLFFGSGTQLSVL.

The rearrangement links TRBV6-6 to TRBJ2-7; 7 positions agree with TRBD2. Germline lookup yields CDR1 MNHNY and CDR2 SVGAGI (reference sequence). The V and J ends lost 0 bases and 7 bases, in that order; junction bases with no gene match: 6. The CDR3 has 14 residues. The CDR3: CASSYSSSGGEQYF. CDR3 in DNA: TGTGCCAGCAGTTACTCCTCTTCGGGGGGAGAGCAGTACTTC.

In this sample, this clone turned up many times. The sample has other DNA sequences that encode this CDR3 too. The J gene is TRBJ1-1, the V gene TRBV4-3; D is unresolved. CDR1 is LGHNA and CDR2 is YSLEER in the germline V gene. This CDR3 spans 14 amino acids. V lost 0 bases, J lost 4 bases, and 9 bases lay in between. The CDR3 DNA follows: TGCGCCAGCAGCCAAGAAGATGGGAGCACTGAAGCTTTCTTT. Translated, it gives CASSQEDGSTEAFF.

V usage is TRBV27 and J usage is TRBJ1-5, with no clear D. This CDR3 has 12 amino acids. Germline CDR1 reads MNHEY; CDR2 reads SMNVEV (reference sequence). The V end lost 11 bases, the J end lost 7 bases, and 15 bases lay between the germline ends. DNA of the CDR3: TGTGCCGGCTACAGCCTCAGGCAGCCCCAGCATTTT. Protein sequence: CAGYSLRQPQHF.

The chain has TRBV11-2 and TRBJ2-7; 9 nucleotides match TRBD2. With V trimmed by 5 bases and J by 7 bases, 9 bases remained unmatched. This CDR3 comprises 14 residues. The germline V gene encodes CDR1 SGHAT and CDR2 FQNNGV. The chain's CDR3 is CASSPMRSGREQYF. The DNA of the CDR3 is TGTGCCAGCAGCCCCATGAGGAGCGGGAGGGAGCAGTACTTC. Drawing the rest from reference TRBV11-2 and TRBJ2-7, the complete variable domain is EAGVAQSPRYKIIEKRQSVAFWCNPISGHATLYWYQQILGQGPKLLIQFQNNGVVDDSQLPKDRFSAERLKGVDSTLKIQPAKLEDSAVYLCASSPMRSGREQYFGPGTRLTVT.

The chain couples TRBV5-1 to TRBJ2-7; 8 bases fit TRBD2. Trimming took 1 base from V and 2 from J; bases not matched to a gene: 11. The CDR3 has 17 amino acids. Germline V gene data show CDR1 as SGHRS and CDR2 as YFSETQ. The CDR3: CASSLSLVTGGPYEQYF. The DNA for the CDR3 is TGCGCCAGCAGCTTGAGTTTGGTCACGGGGGGGCCCTACGAGCAGTACTTC.

The chain recombines TRBV7-8 with TRBJ1-5; weak D call: TRBD1 (6 bases). The V gene's germline CDR1 is SGHVS and CDR2 FQNEAQ. V gave up 8 bases and J gave up 0 bases, with 14 bases separating them. The CDR3 consists of 15 residues. The CDR3 DNA sequence: TGTGCCAGCGGAAAAGGGGGTTATAGCAATCAGCCCCAGCATTTT. Translating it yields CASGKGGYSNQPQHF.

The chain joins TRBV6-2 or TRBV6-3 to TRBJ1-1; 8 bases are a match to TRBD1. The CDR3 is 14 amino acids. Germline V gene lookup returns CDR1 MNHEY and CDR2 SVGEGT. After removal of 5 bases from V and 6 bases from J, the junction contained 8 bases not matched to a gene. Here the CDR3 DNA reads TGTGCCAGCAGTCCCCAGGGGGCAGGTTCTGAAGCTTTCTTT. Translating it yields CASSPQGAGSEAFF.

This clone was picked up one time. The chain links TRBV5-1 to TRBJ2-7, with 9 bases matching TRBD1. The CDR3 consists of 15 residues. The germline CDR1 and CDR2 sequences are SGHRS and YFSETQ. V was clipped by 3 bases and J by 8 bases; unmatched bases: 12. The CDR3 DNA reads as TGCGCCAGCAGCTCGGCCGGGACAGGGAATCTTCAGCAGTACTTC. It specifies CASSSAGTGNLQQYF.

This chain connects TRBV4-3 to TRBJ2-5; D may be TRBD1 (5 bases). This CDR3 comprises 16 residues. Deletions cut 0 bases from V and 1 base from J, with 12 bases between. CDR1 and CDR2 (germline): LGHNA, YSLEER. The DNA for the CDR3 is TGCGCCAGCAGCCAAGACCGCAGGGTGGTCCAAGAGACCCAGTACTTC. Its translation: CASSQDRRVVQETQYF.

This clone was seen a single time. The chain carries TRBV15 and TRBJ2-5, with 7 bases lining up with TRBD1. With V trimmed by 3 bases and J by 1 base, 11 bases remained unmatched. This CDR3 comprises 17 residues. Germline CDR1 reads LNHNV; CDR2 reads YYDKDF (reference sequence). CDR3 DNA: TGTGCCACCAGCAGTCCAAGACAGGGCAGCTTCCAAGAGACCCAGTACTTC. It encodes CATSSPRQGSFQETQYF. Full variable domain (rest looked up from reference TRBV15 and TRBJ2-5): DAMVIQNPRYQVTQFGKPVTLSCSQTLNHNVMYWYQQKSSQAPKLLFHYYDKDFNNEADTPDNFQSRRPNTSFCFLDIRSPGLGDTAMYLCATSSPRQGSFQETQYFGPGTRLLVL.

The chain recombines TRBV18 with TRBJ1-5; maybe TRBD1 (5 bases). V was pared by 0 bases and J by 0 bases, with 18 bases between. The CDR3 is 19 residues long. The germline V gene encodes CDR1 KGHSH and CDR2 LQKENI. The CDR3 DNA follows: TGTGCCAGCTCACCACCGCCCCGGGGAGGGACCCTTAGCAATCAGCCCCAGCATTTT. Its protein is CASSPPPRGGTLSNQPQHF.

This clone was detected only once. This chain connects TRBV14 to TRBJ1-1; weak D call: TRBD1 (5 bases). V lost 3 bases and J lost 3, with 17 bases in between. CDR1 is SGHDN, CDR2 FVKESK, per germline. This CDR3 region has 16 residues. The chain's CDR3 is CASSQIWGGRDTEAFF. CDR3 in DNA: TGTGCCAGCAGCCAGATTTGGGGGGGTAGGGACACTGAAGCTTTCTTT.

The V and J genes are TRBV29-1 and TRBJ1-3; D is possibly TRBD1 (5 bases). Germline loops: CDR1 SQVTM, CDR2 ANQGSEA. The CDR3 consists of 14 residues. V gave up 3 bases and J gave up 1 base, with 10 bases separating them. CDR3 region: CSVDTTDSGNTIYF. The CDR3 DNA reads TGCAGCGTTGACACGACAGATTCTGGAAACACCATATATTTT.

This chain links TRBV18 with TRBJ2-1; 13 bases align to TRBD2. Germline loops: CDR1 KGHSH, CDR2 LQKENI. The CDR3 covers 18 residues. Trimming took 3 bases from V and 0 from J; bases not matched to a gene: 5. CDR3 sequence reads: CASSPGTSGISSYNEQFF. DNA for the CDR3: TGTGCCAGCTCACCCGGGACTAGCGGGATCAGCTCCTACAATGAGCAGTTCTTC. Full variable domain (remainder filled in from reference TRBV18 and TRBJ2-1): NAGVMQNPRHLVRRRGQEARLRCSPMKGHSHVYWYRQLPEEGLKFMVYLQKENIIDESGMPKERFSAEFPKEGPSILRIQQVVRGDSAAYFCASSPGTSGISSYNEQFFGPGTRLTVL.

The V call is TRBV5-4, the J call TRBJ2-3, with D possibly being TRBD2 (5 bases). CDR3 length: 14 residues. Germline assignment: CDR1 SGHNT and CDR2 YYREEE (reference sequence). V gave up 2 bases and J gave up 3 bases, with 10 bases separating them. The CDR3 spells CASSFPSRTDTQYF. CDR3 coding DNA: TGTGCCAGCAGCTTTCCTAGCCGGACAGATACGCAGTATTTT.

This clone was picked up one time. The chain employs TRBV24-1 and TRBJ2-7; weak D call: TRBD1 (6 bases). The germline V and J ends were trimmed by 7 bases and 3 bases, with 24 bases remaining between them. CDR3 size: 17 residues. The germline V gene has CDR1 KGHDR and CDR2 SFDVKD. CDR3 in amino acids: CATRMERGTPSDYEQYF. The CDR3 DNA follows: TGTGCCACCAGGATGGAAAGAGGGACACCATCGGACTACGAGCAGTACTTC.

This clone has just one count. The rearrangement joins TRBV24-1 to TRBJ2-7, with TRBD1 as a possible D gene (6 bases). The CDR3 covers 15 residues. V lost 6 bases, J lost 2 bases, and 16 bases lay in between. Germline V lookup: CDR1 KGHDR, CDR2 SFDVKD. CDR3 in amino acids: CATSSSGTSTYEQYF. The CDR3, as DNA: TGTGCCACCAGTTCGTCCGGGACAAGTACCTACGAGCAGTACTTC.

This chain uses TRBV3-1 (or the pseudogene TRBV3-2) with TRBJ1-3; the match to TRBD1 covers 7 bases. The CDR3 spans 13 residues. The V gene end was trimmed by 3 bases and the J gene end by 7 bases; junction bases not matched to a gene: 3. Germline CDR1 reads LGHDT; CDR2 reads YNNKEL (reference sequence). In nucleotides, the CDR3 is TGTGCCAGCAGCCAGATGACAGGGAACACCATATATTTT. Its translation is CASSQMTGNTIYF.

This clone occurred a few times. The rearrangement links TRBV5-6 to TRBJ2-3; a weak D match, TRBD1 (5 bases). The CDR3 runs to 17 residues. Germline loops: CDR1 SGHDT, CDR2 YYEEEE. Trimming took off 2 bases at V and 3 bases at J, with 19 bases between the two ends. CDR3 protein: CASSFLGQGGATDTQYF. The CDR3 nucleotides are TGTGCCAGCAGCTTCTTGGGTCAGGGCGGAGCGACAGATACGCAGTATTTT.